This TCR beta chain was captured by sequencing in a study of cytomegalovirus exposure and HLA in healthy donors. Study-wide background: Earlier, approximately 110 million unique TCR beta sequences were recovered from about 200 million T cells by an analysis. The study, taken as a whole, reports: The study recorded some 160 TCR beta chains that were cytomegalovirus-associated. Most TCR beta V segments were productive about 87% or about 30% of the time in an earlier analysis.

Germline assignment: CDR1 MGHRA and CDR2 YSYEKL. J lost 6 bases, V lost 0 bases, and 2 bases had no gene match. This CDR3 comprises 13 residues. The PCR ran on 60 Vbeta and 13 Jbeta primers. The protocol was immunoSEQ multiplex PCR, while the TCRdb copy is restricted to in-frame clones and leaves out a portion. The sample lists over 150,000 clones; 76% were seen once. Unrecorded immune exposure was likely among donors, who were nominally healthy when sampled. On this clone itself: As yet, its antigen is unknown.

The specimen sequenced was PBMCs. The chain employs TRBV4-1 and TRBJ2-7; 7 bases align to TRBD1. The sequence was collected from a man between 60 and 75 years old in good health and CMV-seronegative. The CDR3 sequence is CASSQDNRGEQYF. The CDR3 coding sequence is TGCGCCAGCAGCCAAGATAACAGGGGCGAGCAGTACTTC.